This is a list of T cell receptor beta chains from one sample in a study of T cell changes during pregnancy in multiple sclerosis. Sequenced by immunoSEQ multiplex PCR; TCRdb stores in-frame clones only, minus some. The sample records about 110,000 clones, more than 85% being singletons. The starting material was peripheral blood, obtained in the third trimester of pregnancy. The receptor set was obtained from a female donor with multiple sclerosis, enrolled in a pregnancy study. Both conserved end residues are part of each CDR3. Fields, in order: CDR3 DNA, CDR3 protein, V gene, clone size, D gene, J gene. The D gene is left open where the match is weak. Only part of the rows carry a size: once, few, many, or a class if the clone is expanded.

TGTGCCAGCAGCGTAGGGACTGACTCCTACGAGCAGTACTTC | CASSVGTDSYEQYF | TRBV9 | NA | NA | TRBJ2-7
TGTGCCGGAGGACAGGGTTCCTACGAGCAGTACTTC | CAGGQGSYEQYF | TRBV2 | once | TRBD1 | TRBJ2-7
TGTGCCAGCAGGGCTTGGGACAGGGGTGAAGCTTTCTTT | CASRAWDRGEAFF | TRBV2 | NA | TRBD1 | TRBJ1-1
TGTGCCAGCAGCTTAGATGGCGGGGGCCGGGACACTGAAGCTTTCTTT | CASSLDGGGRDTEAFF | TRBV7-8 | NA | NA | TRBJ1-1
TGCGCCAGCAGCTCATCTATCGGCTACGAGCAGTACTTC | CASSSSIGYEQYF | TRBV5-1 | NA | NA | TRBJ2-7
TGTGCCAGCAGCTCCCCCTCCTATGGGGGGGACGGCGAGCAGTACTTC | CASSSPSYGGDGEQYF | TRBV7-2 | NA | TRBD2 | TRBJ2-7
TGTGCCAGCAGTGAAGGGACTAGCGGGAATGAGCAGTTCTTC | CASSEGTSGNEQFF | TRBV6-1 | NA | TRBD2 | TRBJ2-1
TGTGCCAGCAGCAGGGAGGGAGACACCGGGGAGCTGTTTTTT | CASSREGDTGELFF | TRBV5-4 | NA | TRBD2 | TRBJ2-2
TGTGCCAGTAGTTTAGGACGGAGAAACACCGGGGAGCTGTTTTTT | CASSLGRRNTGELFF | TRBV19 | few | NA | TRBJ2-2
TGTGCCAGCACCGACCTACGACTTCGGGGCACTGAAGCTTTCTTT | CASTDLRLRGTEAFF | TRBV7-9 | once | NA | TRBJ1-1
TGTGCCAGCAGACAACTAGCGGGGGTCCCCTACGAGCAGTACTTC | CASRQLAGVPYEQYF | TRBV6-5 | NA | TRBD2 | TRBJ2-7
TGCGCCAGCAGCCCCCGACAGGGGGGAGGCTACACCTTC | CASSPRQGGGYTF | TRBV4-1 | NA | TRBD1 | TRBJ1-2
TGTGCCAGCAGGAACAGGGGGATGGACATTCAGTACTTC | CASRNRGMDIQYF | TRBV6-5 | NA | TRBD1 | TRBJ2-4
TGTGCCAGCATTCCTGGGGGACTAGCGGGAGCCGATACGCAGTATTTT | CASIPGGLAGADTQYF | TRBV28 | NA | TRBD2 | TRBJ2-3
TGTGCCAGCAGCCGGACAGCTGATAAGTACTTC | CASSRTADKYF | TRBV11-2 | NA | NA | TRBJ2-7
TGTGCCAGCGGGAGGGGGGGCACTGAAGCTTTCTTT | CASGRGGTEAFF | TRBV6-5 | NA | NA | TRBJ1-1
TGTGCCTGGAGTGCTAGACTAGCGGGCAATGAGCAGTTCTTC | CAWSARLAGNEQFF | TRBV30 | NA | TRBD2 | TRBJ2-1
TGTGCCAGCAGCTCCAACCTAAGCGGCTACACCTTC | CASSSNLSGYTF | TRBV7-9 | NA | NA | TRBJ1-2
TGTGCCAGCAGCTCCCTAGCGGGGGGTCAGGACCCAGATACGCAGTATTTT | CASSSLAGGQDPDTQYF | TRBV7-8 | NA | TRBD2 | TRBJ2-3
TGTGCCAGCAGCACTAGACTAGCGGGGTATGAGCAGTTCTTC | CASSTRLAGYEQFF | TRBV7-2 | NA | TRBD2 | TRBJ2-1
TGTGCCAGCCAGGACAGGGTAGAGCAGCCCCAGCATTTT | CASQDRVEQPQHF | TRBV18 | NA | TRBD1 | TRBJ1-5
TGTGCCAGCAGCCAACCGGGACAGGTTTCTAACTATGGCTACACCTTC | CASSQPGQVSNYGYTF | TRBV5-5 | NA | TRBD1 | TRBJ1-2
TGCGCCAGCAGCGCGCCCGGGACAGGTTACAATGAGCAGTTCTTC | CASSAPGTGYNEQFF | TRBV4-1 | NA | TRBD1 | TRBJ2-1
TGCGCCAGCAGCCCCGGGACAGGTATCTACGAGCAGTACTTC | CASSPGTGIYEQYF | TRBV5-1 | NA | TRBD1 | TRBJ2-7
TGTGCCAGCAGTTTGAAGCGGGAGGTGGGGCTTGGTTGGACAGATACGCAGTATTTT | CASSLKREVGLGWTDTQYF | TRBV28 | NA | TRBD2 | TRBJ2-3
TGTGCCATCAGTGAGTCGGGAGGGGCCTATAATTCACCCCTCCACTTT | CAISESGGAYNSPLHF | TRBV10-3 | NA | NA | TRBJ1-6
TGCGCCAGCAGCTCGGGACTAGCGGCCTCCTACAATGAGCAGTTCTTC | CASSSGLAASYNEQFF | TRBV5-1 | NA | TRBD2 | TRBJ2-1
TGTGCCAGCAGCCTCGGGGACAGCCGAACCTCTGGAAACACCATATATTTT | CASSLGDSRTSGNTIYF | TRBV9 | NA | TRBD1 | TRBJ1-3
TGTGCCAGCAGCTTATCGGGGGGCACTGAAGCTTTCTTT | CASSLSGGTEAFF | TRBV7-3 | NA | NA | TRBJ1-1
TGTGCCAGCAGTGACCGAGAAGAGACCCAGTACTTC | CASSDREETQYF | TRBV6-4 | once | NA | TRBJ2-5
TGTGCCAGCAGTGAAGAGGACAGGGTACTTTGGGGCAATCAGCCCCAGCATTTT | CASSEEDRVLWGNQPQHF | TRBV6-1 | NA | TRBD1 | TRBJ1-5
TGTGCCAGCAGCTTAGGGTCAGGACAGCCCCAGCATTTT | CASSLGSGQPQHF | TRBV11-2 | many | NA | TRBJ1-5
TGTGCCAGCAGCTTAATGGCCTCTTCTCGCTCTGGAAACACCATATATTTT | CASSLMASSRSGNTIYF | TRBV7-6 | NA | NA | TRBJ1-3
TGCAGCGCCCGCCTTCTGGCGGGAGCTTTCTTT | CSARLLAGAFF | TRBV29-1 | NA | NA | TRBJ1-1
TGTGCCAGCGGGCGGACAGGGGTCTTCTACACCTTC | CASGRTGVFYTF | TRBV6-5 | NA | TRBD1 | TRBJ1-2
TGTGCCAGCAGCGCCGGTGCGGACACTGAAGCTTTCTTT | CASSAGADTEAFF | TRBV9 | few | NA | TRBJ1-1
TGTGCCAGCAGATCCACAGGGGGAAATAACTATGGCTACACCTTC | CASRSTGGNNYGYTF | TRBV9 | NA | TRBD1 | TRBJ1-2
TGTGCCAGCAGCCAAGATCTTCCCGGAGCAACTAACTATGGCTACACCTTC | CASSQDLPGATNYGYTF | TRBV4-2 | NA | NA | TRBJ1-2
TGTGCCAGCAGTTTAAGACAGGGGGCCACCGGGGAGCTGTTTTTT | CASSLRQGATGELFF | TRBV27 | few | TRBD1 | TRBJ2-2
TGTGCCAGCAGTATGACTAGTCCAGCCTACGAGCAGTACTTC | CASSMTSPAYEQYF | TRBV27 | NA | NA | TRBJ2-7
TGTGCCATCAGCGTCGGGTCGAAACAAGAGACCCAGTACTTC | CAISVGSKQETQYF | TRBV10-3 | NA | NA | TRBJ2-5
TGTGCCATCAGTGAGAGGGGACAGATCGGCGGCTACACCTTC | CAISERGQIGGYTF | TRBV10-3 | NA | TRBD1 | TRBJ1-2
TGTGCCAGCAGCTTGGGGGGACGGGACACACATACGCAGTATTTT | CASSLGGRDTHTQYF | TRBV5-6 | NA | NA | TRBJ2-3
TGTGCCAGCAGCTTGGGAGGGTCTTTCTCCTACAATGAGCAGTTCTTC | CASSLGGSFSYNEQFF | TRBV5-4 | NA | NA | TRBJ2-1
TGTGCCAGCAAAACAGGGCTCACTGAAGCTTTCTTT | CASKTGLTEAFF | TRBV6-5 | NA | NA | TRBJ1-1
TGTGCCTGGAGTGTACGAGCTAGCGGGCGGGACCTTGCCTACGAGCAGTACTTC | CAWSVRASGRDLAYEQYF | TRBV30 | NA | TRBD2 | TRBJ2-7
TGTGCCTGGAGCCTTAGCGGGGGGGCGAGTCGGAATACGCAGTATTTT | CAWSLSGGASRNTQYF | TRBV30 | NA | TRBD2 | TRBJ2-3
TGTGCCAGCAGCCCCCGTGTAGGAGAGGTAGCTTTCTTT | CASSPRVGEVAFF | TRBV7-3 | few | NA | TRBJ1-1
TGTGCCAGCAGCCCTAGCTTTGGGATTGGGACCCAGTACTTC | CASSPSFGIGTQYF | TRBV14 | NA | NA | TRBJ2-5
TGTGCCAGCAGCTTAAGGCTAGCGGGTTCCCTCTACGAGCAGTACTTC | CASSLRLAGSLYEQYF | TRBV7-2 | NA | TRBD2 | TRBJ2-7
TGTGCCAGCAGTGAGCAGGGTTCGGTCTACGAGCAGTACTTC | CASSEQGSVYEQYF | TRBV2 | NA | NA | TRBJ2-7